A selection of T cell receptor beta chains follows, all from one sample in a study of cytomegalovirus exposure and HLA in healthy donors. TCRdb keeps only in-frame clones here, not all; method: immunoSEQ multiplex PCR. This table holds 150,000 to 200,000 clones, 90% to 97% found once. Sequences were obtained from PBMCs. Receptor source: a woman between 18 and 30 years old in good health and CMV-seronegative. Each CDR3 is given with its conserved first and last residue. The D gene is left open where the match is weak. Rows may omit the clone size; those that give it use once, few, many or a size class.

d_gene: .
v_gene: TRBV5-6
abundance: .
j_gene: TRBJ2-5
CDR3aa: CASSLRLEETQYF
CDR3nt: TGTGCCAGCAGCTTGAGACTAGAAGAGACCCAGTACTTC

d_gene: .
v_gene: TRBV7-8
abundance: .
j_gene: TRBJ2-7
CDR3aa: CASSLGQGGSYEQYF
CDR3nt: TGTGCCAGCAGCTTAGGCCAGGGGGGATCCTACGAGCAGTACTTC

d_gene: .
v_gene: TRBV7-2
abundance: .
j_gene: TRBJ1-3
CDR3aa: CASSWGRGTGNTIYF
CDR3nt: TGTGCCAGCAGCTGGGGCAGGGGTACTGGAAACACCATATATTTT

d_gene: TRBD1
v_gene: TRBV5-1
abundance: .
j_gene: TRBJ1-5
CDR3aa: CASSTEGQGNQPQHF
CDR3nt: TGCGCCAGCAGCACTGAGGGACAGGGGAATCAGCCCCAGCATTTT

d_gene: .
v_gene: TRBV4-3
abundance: .
j_gene: TRBJ2-6
CDR3aa: CASSPFTRGIDGANVLTF
CDR3nt: TGCGCCAGCAGCCCATTCACTCGGGGGATTGATGGGGCCAACGTCCTGACTTTC

d_gene: .
v_gene: TRBV7-2
abundance: .
j_gene: TRBJ1-4
CDR3aa: CASSLGDKFNEKLFF
CDR3nt: TGTGCCAGCAGCTTAGGGGACAAATTTAATGAAAAACTGTTTTTT

d_gene: TRBD1
v_gene: TRBV9
abundance: .
j_gene: TRBJ1-2
CDR3aa: CASSSHGQGAGYGYTF
CDR3nt: TGTGCCAGCAGCTCTCATGGACAGGGGGCGGGATATGGCTACACCTTC

d_gene: .
v_gene: TRBV27
abundance: .
j_gene: TRBJ2-3
CDR3aa: CASSLSEHAITDTQYF
CDR3nt: TGTGCCAGCAGTTTATCTGAACACGCCATCACAGATACGCAGTATTTT

d_gene: .
v_gene: TRBV7-2
abundance: once
j_gene: TRBJ2-6
CDR3aa: CASSRPRLEGPQNVLTF
CDR3nt: TGTGCCAGCAGCCGACCAAGACTAGAGGGGCCCCAAAACGTCCTGACTTTC

d_gene: TRBD1
v_gene: TRBV6-5
abundance: .
j_gene: TRBJ2-1
CDR3aa: CASRIQGGAYNEQFF
CDR3nt: TGTGCCAGCAGGATACAGGGGGGCGCTTACAATGAGCAGTTCTTC

d_gene: .
v_gene: TRBV19
abundance: once
j_gene: TRBJ1-1
CDR3aa: CASRRGYTEAFF
CDR3nt: TGTGCCAGTAGGCGGGGTTACACTGAAGCTTTCTTT

d_gene: .
v_gene: TRBV7-9
abundance: .
j_gene: TRBJ1-5
CDR3aa: CASSLVRGYNQPQHF
CDR3nt: TGTGCCAGCAGCTTAGTGCGGGGGTACAATCAGCCCCAGCATTTT

d_gene: .
v_gene: TRBV9
abundance: .
j_gene: TRBJ1-1
CDR3aa: CASSVKEHMNTEAFF
CDR3nt: TGTGCCAGCAGCGTAAAAGAACACATGAACACTGAAGCTTTCTTT

d_gene: .
v_gene: TRBV9
abundance: .
j_gene: TRBJ2-7
CDR3aa: CASSVGLSYEQYF
CDR3nt: TGTGCCAGCAGCGTAGGGCTCTCCTACGAGCAGTACTTC

d_gene: .
v_gene: TRBV4-1
abundance: .
j_gene: TRBJ2-5
CDR3aa: CASSLAEYQETQYF
CDR3nt: TGCGCCAGCAGCCTCGCGGAGTACCAAGAGACCCAGTACTTC

d_gene: TRBD2
v_gene: TRBV4-3
abundance: .
j_gene: TRBJ2-3
CDR3aa: CASSQDRLAGHTQYF
CDR3nt: TGCGCCAGCAGCCAAGATCGACTAGCGGGGCATACGCAGTATTTT

d_gene: TRBD1
v_gene: TRBV7-2
abundance: .
j_gene: TRBJ1-6
CDR3aa: CASSLWDSNNSPLHF
CDR3nt: TGTGCCAGCAGCTTATGGGACAGTAATAATTCACCCCTCCACTTT

d_gene: .
v_gene: TRBV19
abundance: .
j_gene: TRBJ1-2
CDR3aa: CASSSASGSYGYTF
CDR3nt: TGTGCCAGTAGTTCGGCCAGCGGCAGCTATGGCTACACCTTC

d_gene: TRBD1
v_gene: TRBV6-1
abundance: .
j_gene: TRBJ1-4
CDR3aa: CASSELGGEEKLFF
CDR3nt: TGTGCCAGCAGTGAATTAGGGGGCGAAGAAAAACTGTTTTTT

d_gene: TRBD1
v_gene: TRBV6-5
abundance: .
j_gene: TRBJ2-7
CDR3aa: CASGRQGPYEQYF
CDR3nt: TGTGCCAGCGGGAGACAGGGGCCCTACGAGCAGTACTTC

d_gene: .
v_gene: TRBV19
abundance: few
j_gene: TRBJ1-5
CDR3aa: CASRAQGGNQPQHF
CDR3nt: TGTGCCAGTAGGGCCCAGGGTGGAAATCAGCCCCAGCATTTT

d_gene: .
v_gene: TRBV9
abundance: once
j_gene: TRBJ2-7
CDR3aa: CASSPSKGPYEQYF
CDR3nt: TGTGCCAGCAGCCCTTCAAAGGGGCCCTACGAGCAGTACTTC

d_gene: .
v_gene: TRBV4-1
abundance: .
j_gene: TRBJ1-4
CDR3aa: CASSLQDRMNEKLFF
CDR3nt: TGCGCCAGCAGCCTTCAGGACAGAATGAATGAAAAACTGTTTTTT

d_gene: TRBD2
v_gene: TRBV14
abundance: few
j_gene: TRBJ2-5
CDR3aa: CASSQGLLAGGLQETQYF
CDR3nt: TGTGCCAGCAGCCAGGGACTACTAGCGGGGGGCCTACAAGAGACCCAGTACTTC

d_gene: TRBD2
v_gene: TRBV13
abundance: .
j_gene: TRBJ2-1
CDR3aa: CASSLRLAGGRGEQFF
CDR3nt: TGTGCCAGCAGCTTACGACTAGCGGGGGGTAGGGGTGAGCAGTTCTTC

d_gene: TRBD1
v_gene: TRBV29-1
abundance: .
j_gene: TRBJ1-1
CDR3aa: CSVEVRGSTEAFF
CDR3nt: TGCAGCGTTGAAGTCAGGGGGAGCACTGAAGCTTTCTTT

d_gene: TRBD1
v_gene: TRBV29-1
abundance: .
j_gene: TRBJ1-5
CDR3aa: CSVLQGGNQPQHF
CDR3nt: TGCAGCGTACTACAGGGGGGAAATCAGCCCCAGCATTTT

d_gene: .
v_gene: TRBV19
abundance: .
j_gene: TRBJ1-2
CDR3aa: CASSTDRNYGYTF
CDR3nt: TGTGCCAGTAGTACCGACAGGAACTATGGCTACACCTTC

d_gene: .
v_gene: TRBV25-1
abundance: .
j_gene: TRBJ2-1
CDR3aa: CASTPPGGGNEQFF
CDR3nt: TGTGCCAGCACCCCCCCTGGGGGAGGCAATGAGCAGTTCTTC

d_gene: TRBD1
v_gene: TRBV19
abundance: .
j_gene: TRBJ2-2
CDR3aa: CASSPGQGIGELFF
CDR3nt: TGTGCCAGTAGTCCCGGACAGGGGATCGGGGAGCTGTTTTTT

d_gene: TRBD1
v_gene: TRBV18
abundance: .
j_gene: TRBJ1-3
CDR3aa: CASSPLLTGSDGNTIYF
CDR3nt: TGTGCCAGCTCACCACTTCTGACAGGGTCCGATGGAAACACCATATATTTT

d_gene: .
v_gene: TRBV7-3
abundance: .
j_gene: TRBJ1-2
CDR3aa: CASSLTTTSPSANYGYTF
CDR3nt: TGTGCCAGCAGCTTAACCACAACCTCACCTTCCGCTAACTATGGCTACACCTTC

d_gene: TRBD1
v_gene: TRBV27
abundance: .
j_gene: TRBJ2-7
CDR3aa: CASSWTGGNFGQYF
CDR3nt: TGTGCCAGCAGTTGGACAGGGGGCAACTTCGGGCAGTACTTC

d_gene: .
v_gene: TRBV5-4
abundance: once
j_gene: TRBJ2-5
CDR3aa: CASSFRPRDSQYF
CDR3nt: TGTGCCAGCAGTTTTAGGCCCCGGGACTCACAGTACTTC

d_gene: TRBD1
v_gene: TRBV10-3
abundance: once
j_gene: TRBJ2-2
CDR3aa: CAISGTGAGTGELFF
CDR3nt: TGTGCCATCAGCGGGACAGGTGCGGGCACCGGGGAGCTGTTTTTT

d_gene: .
v_gene: TRBV21-1
abundance: .
j_gene: TRBJ1-2
CDR3aa: CASSTLDRVHGYTF
CDR3nt: TGTGCCAGCAGCACCCTGGACAGGGTGCATGGCTACACCTTC